This T cell receptor beta chain was captured in a study of long-term antiretroviral therapy in people with HIV. Overall study results and limits: Diversity rose after ART but stayed below transplant donor controls.

In regard to this clone: The antigen is unknown. The junction and the germline gene differ at one end; a read error may be behind it.

Germline V gene data show CDR1 as SNHLY and CDR2 as FYNNEI. The CDR3 sequence is 12 residues long. Sequencing used immunoSEQ v3.0 at survey level. Per-sample sequencing targets were about 40,000-55,000 T-cell genomes. TCRdb keeps only in-frame clones here, not all; method: immunoSEQ multiplex PCR. In the table there are under 30,000 clones, more than 90% of which are singletons. Two or more post-ART PBMC samples, plus at least one pre-ART sample, were available for each donor. This rearrangement joins TRBV2 to TRBJ2-2, with D perhaps given as TRBD1 or TRBD2 (5 bases each). The source was unsorted PBMCs, collected roughly 6.3 years after starting antiretroviral therapy. This clonotype was sampled from a man in his thirties or forties with HIV. CDR3 sequence reads: CASMDTHGGLFF. CDR3 DNA: TGTGCCAGCATGGACACACATGGGGGGCTGTTTTTT. Together with reference TRBV2 and TRBJ2-2, the CDR3 gives the full variable domain: EPEVTQTPSHQVTQMGQEVILRCVPISNHLYFYWYRQILGQKVEFLVSFYNNEISEKSEIFDDQFSVERPDGSNFTLKIRSTKLEDSAMYFCASMDTHGGLFFGEGSRLTVL.